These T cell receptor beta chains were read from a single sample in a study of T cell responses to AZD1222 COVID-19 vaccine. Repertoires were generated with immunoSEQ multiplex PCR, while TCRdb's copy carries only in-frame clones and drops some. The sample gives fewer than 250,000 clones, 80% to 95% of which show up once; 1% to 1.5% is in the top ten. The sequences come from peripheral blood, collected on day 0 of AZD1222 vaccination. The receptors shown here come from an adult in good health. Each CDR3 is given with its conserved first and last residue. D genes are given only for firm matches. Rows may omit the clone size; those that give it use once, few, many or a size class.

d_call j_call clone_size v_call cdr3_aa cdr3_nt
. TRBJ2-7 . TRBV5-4 CASSVWISSYEQYF TGTGCCAGCAGCGTGTGGATAAGCTCCTACGAGCAGTACTTC
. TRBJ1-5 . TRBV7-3 CASSLLGDQPQHF TGTGCCAGCAGCTTATTAGGGGATCAGCCCCAGCATTTT
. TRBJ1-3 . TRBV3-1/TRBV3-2 CASSQDPLAPRNTIYF TGTGCCAGCAGCCAAGATCCGTTAGCCCCCCGAAACACCATATATTTT
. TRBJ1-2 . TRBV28 CASSYPGTRMDGYTF TGTGCCAGCAGCTATCCCGGGACCCGGATGGATGGCTACACCTTC
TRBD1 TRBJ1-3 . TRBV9 CASSALTPGQRAGNTIYF TGTGCCAGCAGCGCGCTCACGCCGGGACAGCGCGCTGGAAACACCATATATTTT
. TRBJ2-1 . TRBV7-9 CASSLVATLSSYNEQFF TGTGCCAGCAGCTTAGTTGCGACACTGAGCTCCTACAATGAGCAGTTCTTC
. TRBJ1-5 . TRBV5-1 CASSLEGQGYNQPQHF TGCGCCAGCAGCTTGGAAGGTCAGGGTTACAATCAGCCCCAGCATTTT
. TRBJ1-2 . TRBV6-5 CASSPAGGNYGYTF TGTGCCAGCAGTCCCGCGGGGGGTAACTATGGCTACACCTTC
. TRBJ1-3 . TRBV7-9 CASSLLRFGGNTIYF TGTGCCAGCAGCTTACTGCGGTTTGGTGGAAACACCATATATTTT
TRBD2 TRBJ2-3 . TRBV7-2 CASSQEIAGRAQYF TGTGCCAGCAGCCAAGAAATAGCGGGGAGGGCGCAGTATTTT
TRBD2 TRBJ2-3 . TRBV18 CASSQGLAGPSGRQYF TGTGCCAGCTCACAGGGACTAGCGGGGCCGAGTGGTAGGCAGTATTTT
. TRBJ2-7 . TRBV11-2 CASRPWGTGDYEQYF TGTGCCAGCAGACCCTGGGGGACGGGAGATTACGAGCAGTACTTC
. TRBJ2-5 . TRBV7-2 CASSLYDGGLPGGETQYF TGTGCCAGCAGCTTATACGACGGGGGCCTCCCCGGGGGAGAGACCCAGTACTTC
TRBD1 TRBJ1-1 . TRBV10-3 CAGGSDSTGGQAFF TGTGCCGGCGGAAGCGACTCGACAGGGGGCCAGGCTTTCTTT
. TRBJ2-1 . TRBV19 CASSIGGGVYNEQFF TGTGCCAGTAGTATAGGGGGCGGGGTGTACAATGAGCAGTTCTTC
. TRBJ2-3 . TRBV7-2 CASSSRAGSDTQYF TGTGCCAGCAGCTCTAGGGCGGGGAGCGATACGCAGTATTTT
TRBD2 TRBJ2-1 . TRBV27 CASSSTSGANYNEQFF TGTGCCAGCAGTTCGACTAGCGGGGCCAACTACAATGAGCAGTTCTTC
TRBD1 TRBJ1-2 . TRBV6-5 CASTKDRGFGYTF TGTGCCAGCACTAAGGACAGGGGGTTTGGCTACACCTTC
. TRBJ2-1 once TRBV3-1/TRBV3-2 CASSQGGLGYNEQFF TGTGCCAGCAGCCAAGGGGGGCTGGGCTACAATGAGCAGTTCTTC
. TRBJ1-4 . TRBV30 CAWSIGEKLFF TGTGCCTGGAGTATCGGTGAAAAACTGTTTTTT
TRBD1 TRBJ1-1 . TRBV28 CASSPGTGAYTEAFF TGTGCCAGCAGTCCCGGGACAGGAGCCTACACTGAAGCTTTCTTT
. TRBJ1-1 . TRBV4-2 CASSQYSNTEAFF TGTGCCAGCAGCCAATACTCGAACACTGAAGCTTTCTTT
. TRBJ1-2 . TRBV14 CASSRTFNYGYTF TGTGCCAGCTCCCGGACGTTCAACTATGGCTACACCTTC
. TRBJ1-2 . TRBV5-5 CASSLGGRDYGYTF TGTGCCAGCAGCTTGGGTGGCAGGGACTATGGCTACACCTTC
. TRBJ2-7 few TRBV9 CASSPREVGAYEQYF TGTGCCAGCAGCCCCCGGGAAGTCGGCGCCTACGAGCAGTACTTC
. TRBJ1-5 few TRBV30 CAWSVGAGNQPQHF TGTGCCTGGAGTGTCGGCGCAGGCAATCAGCCCCAGCATTTT
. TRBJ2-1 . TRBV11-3 CASSSSWAGYNEQFF TGTGCCAGCAGCTCCTCCTGGGCGGGATACAATGAGCAGTTCTTC
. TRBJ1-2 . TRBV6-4 CASSLVFSGKYFYGYTF TGTGCCAGCAGTCTAGTATTTTCGGGGAAATACTTCTATGGCTACACCTTC
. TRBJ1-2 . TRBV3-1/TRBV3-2 CASSPTGVQEVRLGYTF TGTGCCAGCAGCCCGACGGGGGTTCAGGAAGTCCGATTGGGCTACACCTTC
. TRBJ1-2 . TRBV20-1 CSASMADGHGYTF TGCAGTGCTAGTATGGCCGATGGTCATGGCTACACCTTC
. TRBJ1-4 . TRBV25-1 CASSSVGRREKLFF TGTGCCAGCAGCTCAGTGGGGCGGCGGGAAAAACTGTTTTTT
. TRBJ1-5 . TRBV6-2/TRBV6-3 CASSTGAPSNQPQHF TGTGCCAGCAGTACGGGGGCCCCTAGCAATCAGCCCCAGCATTTT